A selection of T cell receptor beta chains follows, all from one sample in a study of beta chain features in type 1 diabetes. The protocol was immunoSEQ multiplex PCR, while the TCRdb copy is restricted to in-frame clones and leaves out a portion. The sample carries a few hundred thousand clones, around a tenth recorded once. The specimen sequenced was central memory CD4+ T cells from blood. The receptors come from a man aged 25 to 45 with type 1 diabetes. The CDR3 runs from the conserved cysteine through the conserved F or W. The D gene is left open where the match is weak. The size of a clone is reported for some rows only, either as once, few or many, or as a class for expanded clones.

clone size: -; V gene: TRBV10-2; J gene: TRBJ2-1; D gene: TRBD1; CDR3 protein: CASYQQGRNEQFF; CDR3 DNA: TGCGCCAGCTATCAACAGGGGCGGAATGAGCAGTTCTTC
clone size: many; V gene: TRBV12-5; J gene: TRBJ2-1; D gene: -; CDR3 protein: CASGSRSGIGSNNEQFF; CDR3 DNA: TGTGCTAGTGGTTCCCGAAGTGGTATAGGGTCGAACAATGAGCAGTTCTTC
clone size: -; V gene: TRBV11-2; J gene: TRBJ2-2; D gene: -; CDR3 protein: CASSSVKRRGNSGLFF; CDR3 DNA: TGTGCCAGCAGCTCCGTGAAACGGAGGGGGAACTCCGGCCTGTTTTTT
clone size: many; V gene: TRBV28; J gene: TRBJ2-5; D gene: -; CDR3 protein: CASRTVKGTQYF; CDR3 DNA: TGTGCCAGCAGGACAGTGAAGGGGACCCAGTACTTC
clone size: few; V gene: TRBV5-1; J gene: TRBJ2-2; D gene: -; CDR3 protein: CASSLQGLDTGELFF; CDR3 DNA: TGCGCCAGCAGCTTACAGGGACTCGACACCGGGGAGCTGTTTTTT
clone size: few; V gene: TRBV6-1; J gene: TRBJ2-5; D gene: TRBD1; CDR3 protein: CASSPGQGASKTQYF; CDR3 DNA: TGTGCCAGCAGTCCGGGACAGGGGGCGTCGAAGACCCAGTACTTC
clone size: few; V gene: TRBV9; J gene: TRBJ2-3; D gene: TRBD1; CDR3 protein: CASSVGYRQGATDTQYF; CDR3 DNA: TGTGCCAGCAGCGTAGGGTACAGGCAGGGGGCCACAGATACGCAGTATTTT
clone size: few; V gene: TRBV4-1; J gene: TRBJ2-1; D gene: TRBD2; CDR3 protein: CASSQGVGTSGSREQFF; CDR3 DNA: TGCGCCAGCAGCCAAGGGGTTGGGACTAGCGGGAGCAGGGAGCAGTTCTTC
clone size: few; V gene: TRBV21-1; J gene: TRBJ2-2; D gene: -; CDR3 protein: CASSKVNRGVAGELFF; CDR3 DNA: TGTGCCAGCAGCAAAGTAAACAGGGGGGTCGCCGGGGAGCTGTTTTTT
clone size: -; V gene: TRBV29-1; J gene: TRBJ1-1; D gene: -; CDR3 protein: CSVAVRGEGAEAFF; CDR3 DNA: TGCAGCGTTGCGGTTAGGGGGGAAGGCGCTGAAGCTTTCTTT
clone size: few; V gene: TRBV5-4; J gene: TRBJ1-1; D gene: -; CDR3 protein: CASSSFMNTEAFF; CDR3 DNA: TGTGCCAGCAGCTCCTTCATGAACACTGAAGCTTTCTTT
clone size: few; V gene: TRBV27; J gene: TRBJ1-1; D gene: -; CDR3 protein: CASTLTGYRTEAFF; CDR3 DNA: TGTGCCAGCACTCTTACAGGTTATCGCACTGAAGCTTTCTTT
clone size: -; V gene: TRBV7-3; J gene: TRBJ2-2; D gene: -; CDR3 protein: CASSLTVNTGELFF; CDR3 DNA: TGTGCCAGCAGCTTGACAGTGAACACCGGGGAGCTGTTTTTT
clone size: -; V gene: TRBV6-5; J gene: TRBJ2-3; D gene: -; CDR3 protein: CASSVGDTQYF; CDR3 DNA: TGTGCCAGCAGCGTCGGAGATACGCAGTATTTT
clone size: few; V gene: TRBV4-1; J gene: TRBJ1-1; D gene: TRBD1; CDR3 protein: CASSRETGTGGPEAFF; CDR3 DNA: TGCGCCAGCAGCCGGGAAACCGGGACAGGGGGCCCTGAAGCTTTCTTT
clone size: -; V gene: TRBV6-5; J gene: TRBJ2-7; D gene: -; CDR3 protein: CASSVFIGVSYEQYF; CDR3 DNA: TGTGCCAGCAGCGTTTTCATAGGGGTATCCTACGAGCAGTACTTC
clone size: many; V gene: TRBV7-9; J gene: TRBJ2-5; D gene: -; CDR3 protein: CASSFGETQYF; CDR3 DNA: TGTGCCAGCAGCTTTGGGGAGACCCAGTACTTC
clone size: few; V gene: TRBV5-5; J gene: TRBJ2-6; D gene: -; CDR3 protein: CASSLNPTPGGANVLTF; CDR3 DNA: TGTGCCAGCAGTCTCAATCCGACACCTGGTGGGGCCAACGTCCTGACTTTC
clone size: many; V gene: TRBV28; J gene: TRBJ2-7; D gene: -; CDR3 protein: CASSVSTYEQYF; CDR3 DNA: TGTGCCAGCAGTGTTTCCACCTACGAGCAGTACTTC
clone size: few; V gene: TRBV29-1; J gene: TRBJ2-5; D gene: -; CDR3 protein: CSVGLGALQETQYF; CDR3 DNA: TGCAGCGTTGGGTTAGGGGCCCTCCAAGAGACCCAGTACTTC
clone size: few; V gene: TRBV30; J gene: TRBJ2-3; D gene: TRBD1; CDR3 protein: CAWRIQGAHTDTQYF; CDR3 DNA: TGTGCCTGGAGGATTCAGGGGGCTCACACAGATACGCAGTATTTT
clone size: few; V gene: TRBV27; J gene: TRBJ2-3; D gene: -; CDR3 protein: CASSFTSSTDTQYF; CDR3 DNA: TGTGCCAGCAGTTTCACATCTAGCACAGATACGCAGTATTTT
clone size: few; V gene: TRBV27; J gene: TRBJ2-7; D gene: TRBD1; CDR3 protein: CASRNRDRGRQYF; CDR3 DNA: TGTGCCAGCAGAAACCGGGACAGGGGGCGGCAGTACTTC
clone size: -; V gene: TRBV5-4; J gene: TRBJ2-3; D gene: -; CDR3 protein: CASSPSGAADSTDTQYF; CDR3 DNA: TGTGCCAGCAGCCCTTCGGGGGCGGCCGATAGCACAGATACGCAGTATTTT
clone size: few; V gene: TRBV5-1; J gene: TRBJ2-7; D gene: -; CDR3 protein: CASSADYEQYF; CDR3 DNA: TGCGCCAGCTCCGCCGACTACGAGCAGTACTTC
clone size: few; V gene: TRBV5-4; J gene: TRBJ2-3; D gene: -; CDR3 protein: CASSLAGLGDTQYF; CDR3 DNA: TGTGCCAGCAGCTTGGCGGGGCTGGGAGATACGCAGTATTTT
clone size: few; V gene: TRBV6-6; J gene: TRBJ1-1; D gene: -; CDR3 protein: CASSSQGDTEAFF; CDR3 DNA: TGTGCCAGCAGTTCACAGGGAGACACTGAAGCTTTCTTT
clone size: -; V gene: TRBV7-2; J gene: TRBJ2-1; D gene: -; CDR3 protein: CASSPGREYNEQFF; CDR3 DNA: TGTGCCAGCAGCCCTGGGCGGGAATACAATGAGCAGTTCTTC
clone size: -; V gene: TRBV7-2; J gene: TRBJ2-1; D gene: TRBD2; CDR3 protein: CASSFGTRDEQFF; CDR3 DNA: TGTGCCAGCAGCTTTGGGACTAGGGATGAGCAGTTCTTC
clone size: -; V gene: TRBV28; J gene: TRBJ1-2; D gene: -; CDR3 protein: CASGGVNYGYTF; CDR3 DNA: TGTGCAAGTGGGGGGGTAAACTATGGCTACACCTTC
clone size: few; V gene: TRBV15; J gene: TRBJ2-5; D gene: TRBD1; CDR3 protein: CATSRTGLETQYF; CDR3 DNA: TGTGCCACCAGCAGGACAGGGCTGGAGACCCAGTACTTC
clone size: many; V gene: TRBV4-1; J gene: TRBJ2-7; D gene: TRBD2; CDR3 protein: CASSPSSGRTYEQYF; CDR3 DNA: TGCGCCAGCAGCCCGTCTAGCGGGCGAACGTACGAGCAGTACTTC
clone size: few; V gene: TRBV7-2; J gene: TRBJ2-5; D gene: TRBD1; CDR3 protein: CASSLQGKTGKQETQYF; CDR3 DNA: TGTGCCAGCAGCTTACAGGGCAAGACAGGGAAACAAGAGACCCAGTACTTC
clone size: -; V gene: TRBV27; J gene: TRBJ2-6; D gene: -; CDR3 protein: CASSLYSAGTGANVLTF; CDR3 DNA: TGTGCCAGCAGTTTATACTCCGCAGGGACTGGGGCCAACGTCCTGACTTTC
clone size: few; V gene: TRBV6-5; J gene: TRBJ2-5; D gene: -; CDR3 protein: CASSYQLWGETQYF; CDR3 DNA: TGTGCCAGCAGTTACCAACTCTGGGGAGAGACCCAGTACTTC
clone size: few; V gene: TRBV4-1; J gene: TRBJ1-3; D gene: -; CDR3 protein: CASSQGHSGNTIYF; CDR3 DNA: TGCGCCAGCAGCCAAGGACACTCTGGAAACACCATATATTTT
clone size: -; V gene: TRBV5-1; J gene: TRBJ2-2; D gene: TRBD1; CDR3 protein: CASSSRDSPRTGELFF; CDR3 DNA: TGCGCCAGCAGCTCAAGGGACAGCCCTCGGACCGGGGAGCTGTTTTTT
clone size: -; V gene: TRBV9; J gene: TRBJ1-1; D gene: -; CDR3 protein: CASSAAFEPGAGEAEAFF; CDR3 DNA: TGTGCCAGCAGCGCTGCATTTGAACCGGGGGCGGGTGAAGCTGAAGCTTTCTTT